This T cell receptor (beta chain) was retrieved from a study of T cell responses to AZD1222 COVID-19 vaccine. The CDR3 is 14 residues long. Germline V gene data show CDR1 as KGHSH and CDR2 as LQKENI. V lost 3 bases, J lost 4 bases, and 10 bases lay in between. Clones were read by immunoSEQ multiplex PCR, and TCRdb kept only the in-frame ones, dropping some. The sample yields 99,000 or so clones, approximately 89% seen once. The source is an adult who received the MenACWY meningococcal vaccine as a control. The chain uses TRBV18 and TRBJ1-5; D remains ambiguous. The input for sequencing was peripheral blood, taken 28 days after the second dose of the MenACWY control vaccine. The CDR3: CASSPSGANQPQHF. The CDR3 DNA reads TGTGCCAGCTCACCCTCAGGTGCAAATCAGCCCCAGCATTTT.